One and the same sample provided the 29 T cell receptor beta chains below, sequenced in a study of shared clonotypes between healthy human individuals. Using immunoSEQ multiplex PCR, the repertoire was profiled, and TCRdb retains in-frame clones only, with some absent. Here the sample spans approximately 1.9 million clones, around 95% being singletons. As defined, naive CD8 cells were CD45RO-negative and positively selected for CCR7, with terminally differentiated effector memory CD45RA+ cells excluded. Sequencing used naive CD8+ T cells from PBMCs. All receptors derive from a man aged 18 to 29 in good health. Some clones in this sample may be carry-over from other donors' samples.

V usage is TRBV27 and J usage is TRBJ2-7; 8 bases match TRBD1. Looked up from germline, CDR1 is MNHEY and CDR2 is SMNVEV (reference sequence). The J segment lost 0 bases and the V segment lost 0 bases, leaving 4 bases of the junction unmatched. This CDR3 comprises 16 residues. CDR3 sequence: CASSLSYGTGSYEQYF. CDR3 nucleotide sequence: TGTGCCAGCAGTTTATCGTACGGGACAGGCTCCTACGAGCAGTACTTC.

The chain recombines TRBV9 with TRBJ2-7; either TRBD1 or TRBD2 may supply D (5 bases each). From germline, CDR1 is SGDLS and CDR2 YYNGEE. V was clipped by 3 bases and J by 0 bases, with 19 bases between them. The CDR3 length is 17 residues. In DNA, the CDR3 is TGTGCCAGCAGCGCACACCCGGGGACCCCTAGCTCCTACGAGCAGTACTTC. It encodes CASSAHPGTPSSYEQYF.

V usage is TRBV4-3 and J usage is TRBJ2-1; 11 bases match TRBD2. After removal of 0 bases from V and 7 bases from J, the junction contained 17 bases not matched to a gene. The V gene's germline CDR1 is LGHNA and CDR2 YSLEER. This CDR3 is 20 amino acids long. CDR3 amino acids: CASSQDPLAGAPRQGNEQFF. CDR3 in DNA: TGCGCCAGCAGCCAAGATCCACTAGCGGGAGCCCCTCGTCAAGGGAATGAGCAGTTCTTC.

This clone was counted between two and nine times. V is TRBV6-1 and J is TRBJ1-5; D possibly corresponds to TRBD1 (6 bases). Trimming removed 6 bases from V and 11 bases from J, with 11 bases in between. From germline, CDR1 is MNHNS and CDR2 SASEGT. There are 11 residues in the CDR3. The CDR3, as DNA: TGTGCCAGCAGGAGGGGGATGGCCCAGCATTTT. This translates into CASRRGMAQHF.

The V gene is TRBV30, the J gene TRBJ1-2; D ambiguous. This CDR3 has 13 amino acids. In germline, CDR1 is GTSNPN, CDR2 SVGIG (reference sequence). Trimming shortened V by 1 base and J by 2 bases, and 8 bases separated the two germline ends. The chain's CDR3 is CAWSGRQNYGYTF. The CDR3 region has the DNA TGTGCCTGGAGTGGCAGGCAGAACTATGGCTACACCTTC.

This rearrangement joins TRBV29-1 to TRBJ2-7; 8 bases match TRBD2. The CDR3 spans 14 residues. With V trimmed by 4 bases and J by 1 base, 6 bases remained unmatched. Germline V gene data show CDR1 as SQVTM and CDR2 as ANQGSEA. As DNA, the CDR3 is TGCAGCGTTGTATTTTTAGCGGGATCCTACGAGCAGTACTTC. It codes for CSVVFLAGSYEQYF.

This chain connects TRBV4-1 to TRBJ2-3, with 9 bases matching TRBD2. CDR3 length equals 17 residues. V shed 0 bases and J 5 bases; nucleotides not matched to a gene: 9. CDR1 and CDR2 (germline): MGHRA, YSYEKL. The CDR3 loop reads CASSQDRLAGMRDTQYF. CDR3 coding DNA: TGCGCCAGCAGCCAAGATAGGCTAGCGGGAATGAGAGATACGCAGTATTTT.

V and J are TRBV7-3 and TRBJ2-3; no firm D call. The CDR3 is 13 amino acids. Germline V gene lookup returns CDR1 SGHTA and CDR2 FQGTGA. Trimming took 3 bases from V and 2 from J, leaving 6 bases between them. As DNA, the CDR3 is TGTGCCAGCAGCTTGTGGGTCACAGATACGCAGTATTTT. Protein: CASSLWVTDTQYF.

The chain has TRBV7-9 and TRBJ2-7, with TRBD2 matching 7 bases. The V segment lost 6 bases and the J segment 4 bases; nucleotides outside the gene matches: 6. Germline V lookup: CDR1 SEHNR, CDR2 FQNEAQ (reference sequence). The CDR3 spans 13 residues. The CDR3 DNA sequence: TGTGCCAGCAGAGGGGCTAGCGGTTACGAGCAGTACTTC. Residues: CASRGASGYEQYF.

This chain's CDR3 is CASSLELPYGYTF. The CDR3 region has the DNA TGCGCCAGCAGCTTGGAACTGCCCTATGGCTACACCTTC. The chain employs TRBV5-1 and TRBJ1-2, with D hard to call. The ends were cut back, 0 bases at V and 4 bases at J, with 7 bases in the middle. The germline V gene encodes CDR1 SGHRS and CDR2 YFSETQ. The CDR3 sequence is 13 residues long.

The chain carries TRBV19 and TRBJ2-1; D assignment may be TRBD1 or TRBD2 (5 bases each). Per germline, CDR1 LNHDA and CDR2 SQIVND (reference sequence). There are 12 residues in the CDR3. The V end lost 10 bases, the J end lost 4 bases, and 11 bases lay between the germline ends. The CDR3 reads CAIRDGYNEQFF. CDR3 nucleotides: TGTGCCATCCGGGACGGGTACAATGAGCAGTTCTTC. The full variable domain, rest sourced from reference TRBV19 and TRBJ2-1, is DGGITQSPKYLFRKEGQNVTLSCEQNLNHDAMYWYRQDPGQGLRLIYYSQIVNDFQKGDIAEGYSVSREKKESFPLTVTSAQKNPTAFYLCAIRDGYNEQFFGPGTRLTVL.

The rearrangement uses TRBV7-6 and TRBJ2-1; 13 bases are a match to TRBD2. This CDR3 region has 16 residues. From germline, CDR1 is SGHVS and CDR2 FNYEAQ. V was pared by 5 bases and J by 5 bases, with 6 bases of the junction left unmatched. In nucleotides, the CDR3 is TGTGCCAGCAGCCCCCCGGGACTAGCGGGAAACAATGAGCAGTTCTTC. Amino acids: CASSPPGLAGNNEQFF.

The chain carries TRBV6-5 and TRBJ1-1; D is unclear. The length of the CDR3 is 16 residues. Germline V gene data show CDR1 as MNHEY and CDR2 as SVGAGI. V lost 4 bases and J lost 1, with 16 bases in between. The CDR3, as DNA: TGTGCCAGCAGTTTAAGGACTCGTTTGGGGAACACTGAAGCTTTCTTT. It is translated as CASSLRTRLGNTEAFF.

About this clone itself: Other DNA variants within this sample encode the same CDR3. V gene TRBV7-3 combines with J gene TRBJ1-1; no definite D call. With 5 bases removed from V and 2 bases from J, the gap between germline ends came to 15 bases. Per germline, CDR1 SGHTA and CDR2 FQGTGA. The CDR3 contains 15 residues. CDR3 sequence: CASSLIRGKNTEAFF. In nucleotides, the CDR3 is TGTGCCAGCAGCCTAATCCGGGGAAAAAACACTGAAGCTTTCTTT.

Concerning this clone: The same CDR3 arises from other DNA sequences in this sample as well. The rearrangement uses TRBV5-1 and TRBJ2-2; no clear D. The CDR3 consists of 14 residues. With 0 bases removed from V and 0 bases from J, the gap between germline ends came to 3 bases. From germline, CDR1 is SGHRS and CDR2 YFSETQ. The CDR3 loop reads CASSLAANTGELFF. In nucleotides, the CDR3 is TGCGCCAGCAGCTTGGCTGCGAACACCGGGGAGCTGTTTTTT.

For this clone: This sample also contains other DNA sequences that code for the same CDR3. V and J are TRBV27 and TRBJ2-2, with D possibly matching TRBD2 (6 bases). Trimming took off 1 base at V and 0 bases at J, with 6 bases between the two ends. Looked up from germline, CDR1 is MNHEY and CDR2 is SMNVEV (reference sequence). The CDR3 covers 15 residues. CDR3 nucleotide sequence: TGTGCCAGCAGTTTATGGGGGGCGAACACCGGGGAGCTGTTTTTT. This sequence encodes CASSLWGANTGELFF.

The chain combines TRBV7-6 with TRBJ2-5; 8 bases line up with TRBD2. V lost 1 base to trimming and J lost 4 bases; unmatched junction nucleotides: 5. Per the germline V gene, CDR1 is SGHVS and CDR2 is FNYEAQ. The CDR3 is made up of 15 amino acids. CDR3 in DNA: TGTGCCAGCAGCTTAGGCGGGGGGCGAGGAGAGACCCAGTACTTC. Residues: CASSLGGGRGETQYF.

This chain's CDR3 is CASTLWADSTDTQYF. The CDR3, as DNA: TGTGCCAGCACCCTATGGGCAGACAGCACAGATACGCAGTATTTT. The chain combines TRBV2 with TRBJ2-3, with D unclear. V lost 7 bases and J 0 bases, leaving 14 bases between the germline ends. CDR3 length equals 15 residues. Germline V CDR1 and CDR2: SNHLY, FYNNEI.

The rearrangement links TRBV27 to TRBJ2-1; 11 bases fit TRBD1. V lost 8 bases, J lost 4 bases, and 4 bases stayed unmatched. CDR1 MNHEY and CDR2 SMNVEV come from the germline V gene (reference sequence). The CDR3 consists of 14 residues. The chain's CDR3 is CASGDRGVYNEQFF. In DNA form, the CDR3 reads TGTGCCAGCGGGGACAGGGGGGTTTACAATGAGCAGTTCTTC.

V gene TRBV6-5 combines with J gene TRBJ1-5; D possibly corresponds to TRBD1 (6 bases). V lost 6 bases and J lost 1, with 10 bases in between. The CDR3 contains 14 residues. Germline V CDR1 and CDR2: MNHEY, SVGAGI. The CDR3 DNA follows: TGTGCCAGCAGACTAGGGGGAAGCAATCAGCCCCAGCATTTT. It is translated as CASRLGGSNQPQHF.

The V and J genes are TRBV6-4 and TRBJ2-1; 9 nucleotides line up with TRBD2. There are 16 residues in the CDR3. Germline lookup yields CDR1 MRHNA and CDR2 SNTAGT. V lost 6 bases and J lost 1; bases outside the gene matches: 7. The DNA of the CDR3 is TGTGCCAGCAGCGGAATAGCGGGAGAGTCCTACAATGAGCAGTTCTTC. Translating gives CASSGIAGESYNEQFF.

This chain joins TRBV27 and TRBJ2-5; 11 bases agree with TRBD1. CDR3 length: 16 amino acids. V dropped 5 bases and J dropped 7; count of bases not matched to a gene: 12. Germline lookup yields CDR1 MNHEY and CDR2 SMNVEV (reference sequence). The chain's CDR3 is CASSTYRDRGEVTQYF. In DNA form, the CDR3 reads TGTGCCAGCAGTACCTACCGGGACAGGGGGGAGGTGACCCAGTACTTC.

CDR3 sequence: CAWRDPQHPYEQYF. DNA for the CDR3: TGTGCCTGGAGAGATCCTCAACATCCCTACGAGCAGTACTTC. The chain combines TRBV30 with TRBJ2-5; D is unresolved. The assigned J gene may be wrong: the sequence end matches TRBJ2-7 better. The CDR3 covers 14 residues. In germline, CDR1 is GTSNPN, CDR2 SVGIG (reference sequence).

Comments on this clone: This likely reflects a read error, since a far larger clone is one base away. This sample also contains other DNA sequences that code for the same CDR3. The chain is built from TRBV7-9 and TRBJ1-1; D may be TRBD1 (5 bases). This CDR3 is built from 12 residues. CDR1 SEHNR and CDR2 FQNEAQ come from the germline V gene (reference sequence). The germline V and J ends were trimmed by 2 bases and 4 bases, with 5 bases remaining between them. CDR3 loop: CASSLRGTEAFF. DNA of the CDR3: TGTGCCAGCAGCTTAAGGGGCACTGAAGCTTTCTTT.

J is TRBJ1-3 and V is TRBV4-3, with 8 bases lining up with TRBD1. The CDR3 sequence is 18 residues long. Germline CDR1 LGHNA, CDR2 YSLEER. V lost 4 bases, J lost 0 bases, and 11 bases stayed unmatched. The DNA of the CDR3 is TGCGCCAGCAGCCCGGAGGACAGGGCCTTAAGCTCTGGAAACACCATATATTTT. Translated, it gives CASSPEDRALSSGNTIYF.

The chain employs TRBV7-3 and TRBJ2-3, with 10 positions matching TRBD2. J lost 1 base, V lost 4 bases, and 2 bases had no gene match. The CDR3 has 15 residues. Germline lookup yields CDR1 SGHTA and CDR2 FQGTGA. CDR3: CASSYLAGGTDTQYF. In nucleotides, the CDR3 is TGTGCCAGCAGCTACCTAGCGGGAGGCACAGATACGCAGTATTTT.

The chain recombines TRBV11-2 with TRBJ1-1; possible D gene TRBD1, 6 bases. The CDR3 is 15 residues long. Trimming took off 1 base at V and 7 bases at J, with 16 bases between the two ends. Germline CDR1 and CDR2: SGHAT and FQNNGV. CDR3 residues: CASSLGGGLGVEAFF. In DNA, the CDR3 is TGTGCCAGCAGCTTAGGCGGGGGCTTAGGCGTTGAAGCTTTCTTT.

The chain uses TRBV6-1 and TRBJ1-1, with D tentatively TRBD1 (5 bases). V lost 6 bases and J 7 bases, leaving 18 bases between the germline ends. This CDR3 comprises 14 residues. The germline V gene has CDR1 MNHNS and CDR2 SASEGT. DNA of the CDR3: TGTGCCAGCAGCCTCGAGGGCAGGGCCTATGAAGCTTTCTTT. Protein sequence: CASSLEGRAYEAFF.

This chain uses TRBV11-2 with TRBJ1-3; D ambiguous. V shed 7 bases and J shed 0 bases, with 10 bases lying between them. Germline V CDR1 and CDR2: SGHAT, FQNNGV. The CDR3 loop spans 14 amino acids. The CDR3 nucleotides are TGTGCCAGCAACGGACCGAACTCTGGAAACACCATATATTTT. Its translation is CASNGPNSGNTIYF.